Sequencing of this T cell receptor (beta chain) was carried out in a study of CD8 T cells in ankylosing spondylitis. Trimming cost V 4 bases and J 6 bases, with 15 bases left between them. Germline CDR1 and CDR2: SGHDT and YYEEEE. The CDR3 consists of 14 residues. This clonotype was seen at least ten times. Its antigen is as yet unknown. TCRdb recomputed calls from the 5' RACE reads with MiXCR, one row per CDR3 protein. This table has around 130,000 distinct CDR3 sequences, around 7% appearing once. Points from the study as a whole: Ankylosing spondylitis blood appeared to be characterized by a TCR beta motif of several highly homologous variants.

The TCR sequence derives from a male donor with ankylosing spondylitis or in good health (not recorded which). The sample consisted of blood, either unsorted or a sorted T cell fraction (not recorded which). The chain recombines TRBV5-6 with TRBJ2-3; weak D call: TRBD2 (5 bases). The chain's CDR3 is CASSPRTSGDTQYF. CDR3 nucleotides: TGTGCCAGCAGCCCTCGGACGTCGGGGGATACGCAGTATTTT. The full variable domain, its missing parts supplied by reference TRBV5-6 and TRBJ2-3, is DAGVTQSPTHLIKTRGQQVTLRCSPKSGHDTVSWYQQALGQGPQFIFQYYEEEERQRGNFPDRFSGHQFPNYSSELNVNALLLGDSALYLCASSPRTSGDTQYFGPGTRLTVL.